This T cell receptor beta chain emerged from a study of blood T cell repertoires in COVID-19. CDR3 length: 17 residues. Germline CDR1 and CDR2: SNHLY and FYNNEI. V lost 4 bases and J 0 bases, leaving 13 bases between the germline ends. TCRdb keeps only in-frame clones here, not all; method: immunoSEQ multiplex PCR. The table includes fewer than 250,000 clones, 75% to 85% detected once. The source is a woman between 50 and 59 years old with acute COVID-19. The V gene is TRBV2, the J gene TRBJ1-6; unclear D gene. The sequenced sample consisted of PBMCs or T cells enriched from blood (not recorded which). The CDR3 here is CASSVSAVSSYNSPLHF. CDR3 DNA: TGTGCCAGCAGTGTTTCGGCGGTGAGCTCCTATAATTCACCCCTCCACTTT.